A single T cell receptor (beta chain) is shown here with its context. The antigen remains undetermined. PCR used 60 Vbeta primers and 13 Jbeta primers. The table came from immunoSEQ multiplex PCR; TCRdb's copy has only in-frame clones and leaves some out. Of about 120,000 clones listed, roughly a tenth are singletons. The donors, nominally healthy at sampling, likely had unrecorded immune exposures. These data belong to a study of cytomegalovirus exposure and HLA in healthy donors. Study background: In an earlier analysis, around 120 million unique TCR beta sequences were found from approximately 190 million T cells.

General observations from the study: Cytomegalovirus-associated TCR beta chains were listed, numbering under 200. Across HLA loci, a later analysis found differing TCR association rates, with DRB1 most and HLA-C fewest.

The TCR originated in a woman aged 18-30 years in good health and CMV-seropositive. Sequenced material: PBMCs.

The CDR3 DNA follows: TGTGCCAGCAGGACAGGTCCCATGAACACTGAAGCTTTCTTT. This translates into CASRTGPMNTEAFF. The chain carries TRBV2 and TRBJ1-1; D is perhaps TRBD1 (6 bases). Trimming removed 6 bases at V and 0 bases at J, with 11 bases between. The CDR3 sequence is 14 residues long. From germline, CDR1 is SNHLY and CDR2 FYNNEI.